These 25 T cell receptor beta chains share one sample of origin, sequenced in a study of T-cell reconstitution after alpha-beta-depleted transplantation in children. TCRbeta library construction was performed incorporating unique molecular identifiers. Via MiXCR, TCRdb re-called the PCR reads, giving one row per CDR3 protein. Of fewer than 550,000 distinct CDR3 sequences in the sample, approximately 10% are singletons; the top ten hold over 4.5%. Sequences were derived from PBMCs from the stem cell graft donor, sampled from the stem cell graft. These receptors were obtained from a human donor who donated a stem cell graft to a child with acute myeloid leukemia.

This clonotype occurred a few times. The chain employs TRBV27 and TRBJ1-5; D is unresolved. Germline V lookup: CDR1 MNHEY, CDR2 SMNVEV (reference sequence). Trimming removed 3 bases at V and 4 bases at J, with 13 bases between. This CDR3 has 15 amino acids. The CDR3 nucleotides read TGTGCCAGCAGTTTTAGCGATCCCCGGAATCAGCCCCAGCATTTT. As protein: CASSFSDPRNQPQHF.

This clonotype was counted many times. This chain links TRBV3-1 with TRBJ2-3, with TRBD2 matching over 10 bases. The CDR3 runs 16 residues. Unmatched junction bases numbered 6, after V lost 2 bases and J lost 4 bases. Germline V gives CDR1 LGHDT, CDR2 YNNKEL (reference sequence). The DNA of the CDR3 is TGTGCCAGCAGCCAATTAGCGGGGGGCGGGGCAGATACGCAGTATTTT. It specifies CASSQLAGGGADTQYF.

This clonotype was found many times. The rearrangement joins TRBV4-1 to TRBJ2-3; D uncertain. V was cut by 4 bases and J by 4 bases, with 9 bases left in between. This CDR3 contains 13 residues. Germline CDR1 and CDR2: MGHRA and YSYEKL. DNA of the CDR3: TGCGCCAGCAGCCCGCAGCTACCAGATACGCAGTATTTT. It translates to CASSPQLPDTQYF.

In this sample, this clonotype turned up many times. The J gene is TRBJ1-1, the V gene TRBV12-3 or TRBV12-4; TRBD1 agrees at 7 bases. V lost 6 bases to trimming and J lost 8 bases; unmatched junction nucleotides: 9. The CDR3 covers 13 residues. This CDR3 is CASRRQGGWEAFF. CDR3 bases: TGTGCCAGCAGACGACAGGGAGGTTGGGAAGCTTTCTTT.

The J gene is TRBJ2-1, the V gene TRBV4-3; 12 bases align to TRBD2. From germline, CDR1 is LGHNA and CDR2 YSLEER. The CDR3 is made up of 17 amino acids. Losses at the gene ends were 2 bases for V and 7 bases for J; bases not matched to a gene: 9. The CDR3 DNA is TGCGCCAGCAGCCAAACCCGTGGACTAGCGGGACTAAATGAGCAGTTCTTC. Translated: CASSQTRGLAGLNEQFF.

The V and J genes are TRBV7-2 and TRBJ2-3, with 8 bases lining up with TRBD2. The germline CDR1 and CDR2 sequences are SGHTA and FQGNSA. CDR3 length: 16 amino acids. The trim removed 5 bases at V and 1 base at J, leaving 8 bases unmatched. This CDR3 is CASSVSSGHRTDTQYF. The DNA of the CDR3 is TGTGCCAGCAGCGTCTCTAGCGGGCACCGCACAGATACGCAGTATTTT.

The chain carries TRBV5-1 and TRBJ1-1, with 9 bases that match TRBD1. Germline V gene data show CDR1 as SGHRS and CDR2 as YFSETQ. Trimming at V came to 0 bases and at J to 4 bases, leaving 4 bases not matched to a gene. This CDR3 is 15 amino acids long. The CDR3 nucleotides are TGCGCCAGCAGCTTGGGGCTGACAGGGGGCACTGAAGCTTTCTTT. Translation gives CASSLGLTGGTEAFF.

This clonotype was observed at least ten times. DNA for the CDR3: TGTGCCAGCAGCCAAGTAGCGGGGGGGGACGAGCAGTTCTTC. As protein: CASSQVAGGDEQFF. This rearrangement joins TRBV14 to TRBJ2-1; 11 bases map to TRBD2. V lost 1 base, J lost 10 bases, and 3 bases stayed unmatched. Germline values: CDR1 SGHDN, CDR2 FVKESK. This CDR3 has 14 residues. Together with reference TRBV14 and TRBJ2-1, the CDR3 gives the full variable domain: EAGVTQFPSHSVIEKGQTVTLRCDPISGHDNLYWYRRVMGKEIKFLLHFVKESKQDESGMPNNRFLAERTGGTYSTLKVQPAELEDSGVYFCASSQVAGGDEQFFGPGTRLTVL.

This clonotype was observed at least ten times. This chain uses TRBV7-8 with TRBJ2-2, with 7 nucleotides matching TRBD2. CDR3 length: 16 residues. Germline V gives CDR1 SGHVS, CDR2 FQNEAQ. Trimming took 2 bases from V and 4 from J; bases not matched to a gene: 7. CDR3 in amino acids: CASSLTSGGSTGELFF. DNA of the CDR3: TGTGCCAGCAGCTTAACCTCCGGGGGGAGCACCGGGGAGCTGTTTTTT.

The V gene is TRBV4-2, the J gene TRBJ2-1, with D unresolved. The V gene lost 8 bases and the J gene lost 12 bases, with 14 bases spanning the gap. The CDR3 is made up of 11 amino acids. CDR1 LGHNA and CDR2 YNFKEQ come from the germline V gene. Here the CDR3 DNA reads TGTGCCAGCGGAAGAGATTTCGGGCAGTTCTTC. This codes for CASGRDFGQFF.

The genes are TRBV6-2 or TRBV6-3 and TRBJ2-5, with 9 positions matching TRBD1. This CDR3 region has 15 residues. V shed 6 bases and J 4 bases; nucleotides not matched to a gene: 9. Germline values: CDR1 MNHEY, CDR2 SVGEGT. CDR3 nucleotide sequence: TGTGCCAGCAGAAGATTTGACAGGGGGAGAGAGACCCAGTACTTC. It encodes CASRRFDRGRETQYF.

Only a few counts were recorded for this clonotype. The V call is TRBV18, the J call TRBJ2-1; the match to TRBD2 covers 11 bases. CDR1 KGHSH and CDR2 LQKENI come from the germline V gene. The CDR3 has 17 residues. Trimming removed 6 bases from V and 7 bases from J; junction bases left unmatched: 14. CDR3 residues: CASSQTSGTAGSNEQFF. Here the CDR3 DNA reads TGTGCCAGCTCCCAGACTAGCGGGACGGCCGGGTCGAATGAGCAGTTCTTC.

Comments on this clonotype: This CDR3 is missing its conserved last phenylalanine or tryptophan, likely due to a read error. It is unclear where the CDR3 begins or ends on the DNA, so no DNA is shown, and the CDR3 is as TCRdb lists it. The chain is built from TRBV11-2 and TRBJ2-3; the table's D call of TRBD2 was not tested on the DNA. With termini counted, the CDR3 has 13 amino acids. CDR1 is SGHAT and CDR2 is FQNNGV in the germline V gene. The CDR3: CASSLQGRLAGSI.

The chain combines TRBV12-3 or TRBV12-4 with TRBJ2-1; TRBD1 or TRBD2 may be the D gene (6 bases each). V gave up 3 bases and J gave up 8 bases, with 8 bases separating them. CDR3 size: 12 residues. In nucleotides, the CDR3 is TGTGCCAGCAGTTTCGGGGGCGATGAGCAGTTCTTC. It encodes CASSFGGDEQFF.

The rearrangement uses TRBV6-2 or TRBV6-3 and TRBJ2-1; TRBD1 or TRBD2 may be the D gene (5 bases each). Germline V gene sequence: CDR1 MNHEY, CDR2 SVGEGT. With 2 bases removed from V and 3 bases from J, the gap between germline ends came to 11 bases. The CDR3 runs to 15 residues. CDR3 region: CASSYPRDHYNEQFF. The DNA of the CDR3 is TGTGCCAGCAGTTACCCTCGGGACCACTACAATGAGCAGTTCTTC.

In its sample, this clonotype was seen a few times. V is TRBV27 and J is TRBJ2-7, with 7 bases that match TRBD1. The CDR3 covers 13 residues. The V gene end was trimmed by 6 bases and the J gene end by 4 bases; junction bases not matched to a gene: 6. Germline CDR1 MNHEY, CDR2 SMNVEV (reference sequence). CDR3 nucleotide sequence: TGTGCCAGCAGGCGACAGGGTGGGTACGAGCAGTACTTC. Translation: CASRRQGGYEQYF.

This clonotype has at least ten counts. The chain is built from TRBV6-2 or TRBV6-3 and TRBJ2-5, with 8 bases that match TRBD2. Unmatched junction bases numbered 11, after V lost 7 bases and J lost 7 bases. CDR3 length: 14 amino acids. Germline V gene lookup returns CDR1 MNHEY and CDR2 SVGEGT. DNA for the CDR3: TGTGCCAGCACTACGGGGGGAAGCGGGGGGACCCAGTACTTC. This encodes CASTTGGSGGTQYF.

This clonotype appeared many times. The V gene is TRBV29-1, the J gene TRBJ2-7, with 8 bases aligning to TRBD1. Germline assignment: CDR1 SQVTM and CDR2 ANQGSEA. With V trimmed by 4 bases and J by 4 bases, 12 bases remained unmatched. The CDR3 spans 15 residues. In DNA form, the CDR3 reads TGCAGCGTTGCGTCACAGGGGGTTGTGGCGTACGAGCAGTACTTC. Translated, it gives CSVASQGVVAYEQYF.

Concerning this clonotype itself: One end of the junction is discordant with germline, which a read error may explain. The V call is TRBV20-1, the J call TRBJ2-1; D not resolved. CDR1 is DFQATT and CDR2 is SNEGSKA in the germline V gene (reference sequence). The CDR3 runs 16 residues. The DNA for the CDR3 is TGCAGTGCTCTCGACTTGGGCTCCGCCTCCAACAATGAGCAGTTCTTC. The encoded protein is CSALDLGSASNNEQFF.

The V and J genes are TRBV4-3 and TRBJ2-7, with 9 bases fitting TRBD1. This CDR3 is built from 14 residues. After removal of 4 bases from V and 3 bases from J, the junction contained 4 bases not matched to a gene. Germline V gene data show CDR1 as LGHNA and CDR2 as YSLEER. DNA for the CDR3: TGCGCCAGCAGCCGAGACAGGGGGGACTACGAGCAGTACTTC. Amino acids: CASSRDRGDYEQYF.

This clonotype has just a few counts. V and J are TRBV12-3 or TRBV12-4 and TRBJ2-1, with D perhaps matching TRBD1 (5 bases). Trimming stripped 5 bases from V and 15 bases from J, with 20 bases between. The CDR3 runs to 13 residues. CDR3 coding DNA: TGTGCCAGCAGTCCCCGACGTGACAGCGCGTGGTTCTTC. Encoded protein: CASSPRRDSAWFF.

This chain connects TRBV15 to TRBJ2-1; 10 nucleotides match TRBD2. V dropped 0 bases and J dropped 6; count of bases not matched to a gene: 2. Germline CDR1 and CDR2: LNHNV and YYDKDF (reference sequence). CDR3 length equals 15 residues. The CDR3: CATSRDRTSGNEQFF. CDR3 sequence (DNA): TGTGCCACCAGCAGAGACCGGACTAGCGGCAATGAGCAGTTCTTC.

In this sample, this clonotype turned up a few times. The V call is TRBV29-1, the J call TRBJ2-7, with D tentatively TRBD2 (7 bases). Trimming took off 3 bases at V and 4 bases at J, with 16 bases between the two ends. Germline-derived CDR1 and CDR2 are SQVTM and ANQGSEA. The CDR3 has 14 residues. The chain's CDR3 is CSVEGRGRGYEQYF. CDR3 in DNA: TGCAGCGTTGAGGGAAGGGGGAGGGGGTACGAGCAGTACTTC.

The V gene is TRBV3-1, the J gene TRBJ2-5; perhaps TRBD2 as D (6 bases). This CDR3 contains 12 residues. Trimming left V 3 bases short and J 6 bases short, with 8 bases between. Germline CDR1 reads LGHDT; CDR2 reads YNNKEL (reference sequence). The CDR3 loop reads CASSQGGKTQYF. DNA for the CDR3: TGTGCCAGCAGCCAGGGGGGAAAGACCCAGTACTTC.

This clonotype was picked up a small number of times. The V call is TRBV5-5, the J call TRBJ2-7; 7 nucleotides align to TRBD1. The germline gives CDR1 SGHKS, CDR2 YYEKEE (reference sequence). The CDR3 is made up of 18 amino acids. With V trimmed by 0 bases and J by 0 bases, 12 bases remained unmatched. CDR3 bases: TGTGCCAGCAGCTTGGTTTTTTCTCTAGGGGACAGCTCCTACGAGCAGTACTTC. Encoded protein: CASSLVFSLGDSSYEQYF.